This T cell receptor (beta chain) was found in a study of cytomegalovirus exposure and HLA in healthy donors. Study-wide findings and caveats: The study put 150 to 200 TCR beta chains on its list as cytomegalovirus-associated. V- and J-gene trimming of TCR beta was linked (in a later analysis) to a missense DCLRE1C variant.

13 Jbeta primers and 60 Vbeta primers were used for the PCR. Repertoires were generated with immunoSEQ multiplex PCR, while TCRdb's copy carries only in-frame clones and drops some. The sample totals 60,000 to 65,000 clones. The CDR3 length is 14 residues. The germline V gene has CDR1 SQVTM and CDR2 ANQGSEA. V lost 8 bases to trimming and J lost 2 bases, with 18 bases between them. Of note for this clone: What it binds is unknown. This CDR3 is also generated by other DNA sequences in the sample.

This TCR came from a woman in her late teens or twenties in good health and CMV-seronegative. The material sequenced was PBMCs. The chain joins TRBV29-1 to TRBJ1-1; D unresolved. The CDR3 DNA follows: TGCAGCCTACGGATGCAGCGTACCAACACTGAAGCTTTCTTT. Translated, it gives CSLRMQRTNTEAFF. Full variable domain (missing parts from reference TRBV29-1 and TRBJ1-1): SAVISQKPSRDICQRGTSLTIQCQVDSQVTMMFWYRQQPGQSLTLIATANQGSEATYESGFVIDKFPISRPNLTFSTLTVSNMSPEDSSIYLCSLRMQRTNTEAFFGQGTRLTVV.